These 31 T cell receptor beta chains originate from one sample sequenced in a study of T-cell reconstitution after alpha-beta-depleted transplantation in children. Unique molecular identifiers were used to barcode this TCRbeta library. One entry per CDR3 protein results from TCRdb running MiXCR on the PCR reads. This sample has about 590,000 distinct CDR3 sequences, with 10% to 15% found just once. Specimen: PBMCs, mostly from graft donor cells, collected 360 days after TCRalphabeta/CD19-depleted stem cell transplant. The receptors derive from a male patient between 10 and 17 years old who had a stem cell transplant for acute myeloid leukemia, so the T cells may come from the graft donor.

The gene calls are TRBV5-1 and TRBJ2-1; 9 bases are shared with TRBD1. The CDR3 consists of 19 residues. Germline V gives CDR1 SGHRS, CDR2 YFSETQ. V was pared by 0 bases and J by 0 bases, with 10 bases of the junction left unmatched. CDR3 bases: TGCGCCAGCAGCTTGGTCGGGGACAGGGATTCCCTCTCCTACAATGAGCAGTTCTTC. It specifies CASSLVGDRDSLSYNEQFF.

This clonotype was seen only a few times. This chain links TRBV29-1 with TRBJ2-1, with D uncertain. Germline lookup yields CDR1 SQVTM and CDR2 ANQGSEA. V lost 3 bases and J 0 bases, leaving 9 bases between the germline ends. The CDR3 totals 14 residues. CDR3 coding DNA: TGCAGCGTTGATAGGCTGTACTCCTACAATGAGCAGTTCTTC. Translated: CSVDRLYSYNEQFF.

This clonotype has at least ten counts. V is TRBV20-1 and J is TRBJ2-1; 8 positions agree with TRBD2. Losses at the gene ends were 4 bases for V and 1 base for J; bases not matched to a gene: 3. CDR3 length: 14 amino acids. Per the germline V gene, CDR1 is DFQATT and CDR2 is SNEGSKA (reference sequence). The CDR3, as DNA: TGCAGTGCTATGCGGGAGGCATCCTACAATGAGCAGTTCTTC. This translates into CSAMREASYNEQFF.

The table lists this clonotype with a few counts. The chain has TRBV29-1 and TRBJ2-7; 7 positions agree with TRBD2. This CDR3 is built from 14 residues. V dropped 3 bases and J dropped 0; count of bases not matched to a gene: 5. Germline CDR1 reads SQVTM; CDR2 reads ANQGSEA. The CDR3: CSVEVGGSSYEQYF. The CDR3 nucleotides are TGCAGCGTTGAGGTCGGGGGGAGCTCCTACGAGCAGTACTTC.

The J gene is TRBJ2-7, the V gene TRBV7-2; D is unclear. Germline loops: CDR1 SGHTA, CDR2 FQGNSA. The V end lost 3 bases, the J end lost 3 bases, and 18 bases lay between the germline ends. The CDR3 has 16 amino acids. The CDR3 bases are TGTGCCAGCAGCTTCACAGCGTCGAAAACGCTCTACGAGCAGTACTTC. Its protein product is CASSFTASKTLYEQYF.

The table lists this clonotype with many counts. The chain has TRBV4-3 and TRBJ2-6; 7 bases are a match to TRBD2. V shed 1 base and J 1 base; nucleotides not matched to a gene: 1. Germline assignment: CDR1 LGHNA and CDR2 YSLEER. This CDR3 contains 16 residues. CDR3 amino acids: CASSQVGGSGANVLTF. Here the CDR3 DNA reads TGCGCCAGCAGCCAAGTGGGAGGGTCTGGGGCCAACGTCCTGACTTTC.

This clonotype occurred a few times. The chain carries TRBV11-1 and TRBJ2-7, with 9 bases lining up with TRBD1. The CDR3 spans 13 residues. Germline CDR1 SGHAT, CDR2 FQDESV (reference sequence). Trimming removed 4 bases from V and 6 bases from J; junction bases left unmatched: 4. The chain's CDR3 is CASSSGQGSEQYF. CDR3 DNA: TGTGCCAGCAGCTCGGGACAGGGTTCCGAGCAGTACTTC. Based on the CDR3 plus reference TRBV11-1 and TRBJ2-7, the full variable domain is EAEVAQSPRYKITEKSQAVAFWCDPISGHATLYWYRQILGQGPELLVQFQDESVVDDSQLPKDRFSAERLKGVDSTLKIQPAELGDSAMYLCASSSGQGSEQYFGPGTRLTVT.

The gene calls are TRBV7-2 and TRBJ2-5; TRBD2 is a possible D gene (6 bases). CDR3 size: 15 residues. Trimming cost V 4 bases and J 2 bases, with 14 bases left between them. Germline V gives CDR1 SGHTA, CDR2 FQGNSA. The CDR3 sequence: CASSSGLPPQETQYF. The DNA for the CDR3 is TGTGCCAGCAGCTCGGGACTCCCTCCACAAGAGACCCAGTACTTC.

This clonotype was seen more than once but under ten times. The chain uses TRBV6-2 or TRBV6-3 and TRBJ1-1, with D hard to call. The CDR3 covers 14 residues. V gave up 8 bases and J gave up 8 bases, with 21 bases separating them. CDR1 and CDR2 from the germline V gene are MNHEY and SVGEGT. The CDR3 protein is CASGPGRVFREAFF. In nucleotides, the CDR3 is TGTGCCAGCGGGCCGGGTCGGGTTTTTCGAGAAGCTTTCTTT.

This clonotype was seen ten or more times. The chain links TRBV6-5 to TRBJ1-1, with TRBD1 identical over 10 bases. CDR1 and CDR2 (germline): MNHEY, SVGAGI. V was pared by 5 bases and J by 12 bases, with 6 bases of the junction left unmatched. This CDR3 region has 12 residues. The CDR3 DNA reads as TGTGCCAGCAGTCTGACAGGGGGCGGCTCTTTCTTT. This encodes CASSLTGGGSFF.

There are many counts of this clonotype. The chain is built from TRBV29-1 and TRBJ2-7; 9 nucleotides match TRBD1. The V gene's germline CDR1 is SQVTM and CDR2 ANQGSEA. The CDR3 extends over 13 amino acids. The trim removed 6 bases at V and 4 bases at J, leaving 7 bases unmatched. CDR3 loop: CSVLGTGLYEQYF. The DNA of the CDR3 is TGCAGCGTACTCGGGACAGGGCTATACGAGCAGTACTTC.

This clonotype was detected ten times or more. This sequence joins TRBV7-9 and TRBJ2-7; D uncertain. The V end lost 5 bases, the J end lost 1 base, and 12 bases lay between the germline ends. In germline, CDR1 is SEHNR, CDR2 FQNEAQ (reference sequence). The CDR3 has 14 amino acids. The CDR3 DNA reads as TGTGCCAGCAGCCAAGGATCCTATTCCTACGAGCAGTACTTC. Translating gives CASSQGSYSYEQYF.

There are a few counts of this clonotype. The chain couples TRBV29-1 to TRBJ2-7, with D perhaps matching TRBD1 (5 bases). Germline V lookup: CDR1 SQVTM, CDR2 ANQGSEA. V dropped 6 bases and J dropped 6 bases, with 9 bases sitting between them. The CDR3 is 10 residues long. CDR3 coding DNA: TGCAGCGTCAGGGATCCCGAGCAGTACTTC. This codes for CSVRDPEQYF.

V gene TRBV7-9 combines with J gene TRBJ2-1, with TRBD2 identical over 10 bases. This CDR3 has 17 amino acids. The V and J ends lost 5 bases and 1 base, in that order; junction bases with no gene match: 8. Per germline, CDR1 SEHNR and CDR2 FQNEAQ (reference sequence). CDR3 amino acids: CASSLDGLADSYNEQFF. The CDR3 DNA sequence: TGTGCCAGCAGCCTGGACGGACTAGCGGATTCCTACAATGAGCAGTTCTTC.

The chain employs TRBV20-1 and TRBJ2-1, with D hard to call. The CDR3 is 17 amino acids. The V end was cut by 6 bases, the J end by 3 bases, with 24 bases between. Germline CDR1 DFQATT, CDR2 SNEGSKA (reference sequence). The CDR3 coding sequence is TGCAGTGCCCCCGCTCTCGGGTGGGCGGAGATCTACAATGAGCAGTTCTTC. It codes for CSAPALGWAEIYNEQFF.

V is TRBV18 and J is TRBJ2-7, with unresolved D. There are 13 residues in the CDR3. In germline, CDR1 is KGHSH, CDR2 LQKENI. The V and J ends lost 4 bases and 0 bases respectively, with 7 bases between them. CDR3 region: CASSQDVSYEQYF. The CDR3 DNA follows: TGTGCCAGCTCACAGGACGTCTCCTACGAGCAGTACTTC.

This clonotype was detected ten times or more. This chain connects TRBV28 to TRBJ2-5; a weak D match, TRBD1 (6 bases). The CDR3 is 13 amino acids. V was trimmed by 4 bases and J by 5 bases, leaving 11 bases between them. The germline CDR1 and CDR2 sequences are MDHEN and SYDVKM. CDR3 sequence (DNA): TGTGCCAGCAGTTCTTCAGGGGTGGAGACCCAGTACTTC. This sequence encodes CASSSSGVETQYF.

This clonotype occurred a few times. This chain links TRBV29-1 with TRBJ2-7, with a weak D call TRBD1 (6 bases). CDR1 is SQVTM and CDR2 is ANQGSEA in the germline V gene. The CDR3 extends over 14 amino acids. Trimming stripped 2 bases from V and 2 bases from J, with 13 bases between. The CDR3 protein is CSVEYRVPPYEQYF. In nucleotides, the CDR3 is TGCAGCGTTGAATACAGGGTTCCACCCTACGAGCAGTACTTC.

In this sample, this clonotype turned up many times. The rearrangement joins TRBV9 to TRBJ2-1; D uncertain. Germline CDR1 is SGDLS and CDR2 is YYNGEE. The CDR3 consists of 14 residues. Trimming removed 5 bases from V and 3 bases from J, with 12 bases in between. CDR3 DNA sequence: TGTGCCAGCAGTATTTCCTCGGTCTACAATGAGCAGTTCTTC. The encoded protein is CASSISSVYNEQFF.

Here the CDR3 DNA reads TGTGCCAGCAATCAACAAGGGGAGCTGTTTTTT. It yields the protein CASNQQGELFF. V and J are TRBV12-3 or TRBV12-4 and TRBJ2-2; the D is unclear. The CDR3 has 11 residues. Deletions cut 7 bases from V and 8 bases from J, with 8 bases between.

V gene TRBV14 combines with J gene TRBJ1-1, with 7 bases identical to TRBD1. Germline assignment: CDR1 SGHDN and CDR2 FVKESK. Trimming cost V 4 bases and J 0 bases; bases outside gene matches: 5. This CDR3 spans 15 amino acids. CDR3 in DNA: TGTGCCAGCAGCCCCTTCGGGACAGTGAACACTGAAGCTTTCTTT. Amino acid sequence: CASSPFGTVNTEAFF.

In this sample, this clonotype turned up a few times. The rearrangement joins TRBV27 to TRBJ1-5; perhaps TRBD1 as D (6 bases). The ends were cut back, 3 bases at V and 4 bases at J, with 13 bases in the middle. The CDR3 runs 15 residues. Germline-derived CDR1 and CDR2 are MNHEY and SMNVEV (reference sequence). The CDR3 sequence: CASSLRGARNQPQHF. The CDR3 DNA follows: TGTGCCAGCAGTTTGCGGGGGGCTAGGAATCAGCCCCAGCATTTT.

This sequence joins TRBV20-1 and TRBJ2-1; 9 bases line up with TRBD2. CDR1 DFQATT and CDR2 SNEGSKA come from the germline V gene (reference sequence). This CDR3 has 19 amino acids. V lost 6 bases and J lost 8; bases outside the gene matches: 26. CDR3 amino acids: CSAQKNFFAGTSMTDEQFF. The CDR3 DNA reads as TGCAGTGCCCAAAAGAACTTTTTCGCTGGGACTAGCATGACAGATGAGCAGTTCTTC.

In regard to this clonotype: A read error is possible here, since a much larger clone lies one base away. This sequence joins TRBV6-1 and TRBJ2-7, with TRBD2 identical over 12 bases. Per germline, CDR1 MNHNS and CDR2 SASEGT. The length of the CDR3 is 17 residues. The CDR3 coding sequence is TGTGCCAGCTCAACTCGAGGGCTAGCGGGAGGGCCGCACGAGCAGTGCTTC. Translation: CASSTRGLAGGPHEQCF.

Many counts were recorded for this clonotype. The gene calls are TRBV12-3 or TRBV12-4 and TRBJ2-1, with TRBD2 matching over 9 bases. The CDR3 totals 16 residues. V was clipped by 3 bases and J by 9 bases; unmatched bases: 12. The CDR3 here is CASSLQNLSGRGEQFF. DNA for the CDR3: TGTGCCAGCAGTTTGCAAAACCTTAGCGGGAGAGGTGAGCAGTTCTTC.

In DNA, the CDR3 is TGTGCCAGCAGCTCGTTCGGGGTAGGGCCCACAGATACGCAGTATTTT. It yields the protein CASSSFGVGPTDTQYF. This chain uses TRBV11-1 with TRBJ2-3, with a possible D match to TRBD2 (5 bases). The V gene lost 4 bases and the J gene lost 2 bases, with 16 bases spanning the gap. The CDR3 runs to 16 residues. Germline loops: CDR1 SGHAT, CDR2 FQDESV (reference sequence).

This clonotype was detected a few times. V gene TRBV4-2 combines with J gene TRBJ2-4; D is possibly TRBD1 (6 bases). V was shortened by 0 bases and J by 4 bases, with 13 bases between the two germline ends. The CDR3 has 16 residues. Germline V CDR1 and CDR2: LGHNA, YNFKEQ. DNA for the CDR3: TGTGCCAGCAGCCAAGATCGTGGGGGCCGAAAAAACATTCAGTACTTC. This codes for CASSQDRGGRKNIQYF.

The chain employs TRBV12-3 or TRBV12-4 and TRBJ1-4; TRBD1 aligns across 10 bases. The ends lost 3 bases at V and 7 bases at J; junction bases unmatched: 2. The CDR3 length is 14 residues. The CDR3 DNA follows: TGTGCCAGCAGTTTGACAGGGGGCGGTGAAAAACTGTTTTTT. The encoded protein is CASSLTGGGEKLFF.

This clonotype was picked up a small number of times. The chain uses TRBV4-3 and TRBJ2-5; 14 bases line up with TRBD2. Germline loops: CDR1 LGHNA, CDR2 YSLEER. This CDR3 has 19 residues. The V gene end was trimmed by 0 bases and the J gene end by 1 base; junction bases not matched to a gene: 7. Written as DNA, the CDR3 is TGCGCCAGCAGCCAAGATAGGGTGACTAGCGGGAGGGGCCAAGAGACCCAGTACTTC. Translated, it gives CASSQDRVTSGRGQETQYF.

The J gene is TRBJ2-3, the V gene TRBV6-1; possibly TRBD2 for D (5 bases). Germline CDR1 MNHNS, CDR2 SASEGT. This CDR3 is built from 13 residues. The V end lost 6 bases, the J end lost 7 bases, and 14 bases lay between the germline ends. CDR3 DNA: TGTGCCAGCAGACCTCCCGCCGGGAATACGCAGTATTTT. Translation gives CASRPPAGNTQYF.

This chain uses TRBV6-5 with TRBJ2-7, with D possibly being TRBD1 (6 bases). CDR1 MNHEY and CDR2 SVGAGI come from the germline V gene. The CDR3 loop spans 14 amino acids. Trimming removed 2 bases at V and 4 bases at J, with 12 bases between. Here the CDR3 reads CASSYVQGIYEQYF. CDR3 DNA: TGTGCCAGCAGTTACGTACAGGGCATTTACGAGCAGTACTTC.